Each of the 11 T cell receptor beta chains below was sequenced from the same sample in a study of CD8+ T cells in alopecia areata. Stated treatment: oral pan-JAK inhibitor, 5-10 mg twice daily. Sequencing used cDNA as its template, made by extracting RNA and reverse transcribing it. Only in-frame clones appear in the TCRdb table, and some are missing; sequencing was by immunoSEQ multiplex PCR. This table has about 120,000 clones, about half appearing once. This material consisted of CD4+ T cells sorted from blood, taken at week 4, from a patient treated with tofacitinib. These receptors all stem from a human donor with alopecia areata.

J is TRBJ2-5 and V is TRBV12-5; D ambiguous. The CDR3 covers 11 residues. Germline assignment: CDR1 LGHNT and CDR2 FRNRAP. V lost 0 bases and J 5 bases, leaving 1 base between the germline ends. CDR3 bases: TGTGCTAGTGGTTTGGTTGAGACCCAGTACTTC. This translates into CASGLVETQYF.

This clone was picked up a small number of times. In DNA, the CDR3 is TGTGCCAGTAGTGGGCCGGCGGGGGTCGGGGAGACCCAGTACTTC. Translated, it gives CASSGPAGVGETQYF. The genes are TRBV19 and TRBJ2-5; the match to TRBD2 covers 7 bases. This CDR3 contains 15 residues. The trim removed 5 bases at V and 5 bases at J, leaving 11 bases unmatched. Germline CDR1 is LNHDA and CDR2 is SQIVND (reference sequence).

This chain links TRBV6-5 with TRBJ2-3, with a weak D call TRBD2 (6 bases). Deletions cut 0 bases from V and 1 base from J, with 11 bases between. Germline CDR1 and CDR2: MNHEY and SVGAGI. The CDR3 is made up of 16 amino acids. CDR3 sequence: CASSYSSWEGTDTQYF. The CDR3, as DNA: TGTGCCAGCAGTTACTCGAGCTGGGAGGGCACAGATACGCAGTATTTT.

The chain has TRBV7-9 and TRBJ1-4, with D maybe TRBD1 (5 bases). The germline V gene has CDR1 SEHNR and CDR2 FQNEAQ (reference sequence). The CDR3 is made up of 16 amino acids. V was trimmed by 5 bases and J by 5 bases, leaving 18 bases between them. CDR3 nucleotide sequence: TGTGCCAGCAGCAATCCCGCCGGGACGCAGAATGAAAAACTGTTTTTT. Its protein is CASSNPAGTQNEKLFF.

The V and J genes are TRBV2 and TRBJ1-6; D gene unclear. CDR3 length: 16 residues. Germline V gene data show CDR1 as SNHLY and CDR2 as FYNNEI. V lost 3 bases and J 0 bases, leaving 9 bases between the germline ends. As DNA, the CDR3 is TGTGCCAGCAGTGACAGGAGGAGCTCCTATAATTCACCCCTCCACTTT. Amino acids: CASSDRRSSYNSPLHF.

This clone turned up a few times. This CDR3 reads CAWTPQNEDRRSPLHF. As DNA, the CDR3 is TGTGCCTGGACCCCTCAGAACGAGGATCGGCGTTCACCCCTCCACTTT. V is TRBV30 and J is TRBJ1-6; D remains ambiguous. This CDR3 has 16 amino acids. V shed 4 bases and J shed 9 bases, with 22 bases lying between them. From germline, CDR1 is GTSNPN and CDR2 SVGIG (reference sequence). The full variable domain, its missing parts supplied by reference TRBV30 and TRBJ1-6, is SQTIHQWPATLVQPVGSPLSLECTVEGTSNPNLYWYRQAAGRGLQLLFYSVGIGQISSEVPQNLSASRPQDRQFILSSKKLLLSDSGFYLCAWTPQNEDRRSPLHFGNGTRLTVT.

This sequence joins TRBV12-5 and TRBJ1-1; D is ambiguous. This CDR3 has 14 amino acids. V was pared by 1 base and J by 1 base, with 7 bases between. In germline, CDR1 is LGHNT, CDR2 FRNRAP. The DNA of the CDR3 is TGTGCTAGTGGTTTGGGCCTGAGGAACACTGAAGCTTTCTTT. As protein: CASGLGLRNTEAFF.

J is TRBJ2-7 and V is TRBV10-3; D is undetermined. The CDR3 consists of 14 residues. V lost 4 bases and J lost 3, with 13 bases in between. Germline V gene sequence: CDR1 ENHRY, CDR2 SYGVKD. The CDR3: CAISGMGSNYEQYF. CDR3 DNA sequence: TGTGCCATCAGTGGAATGGGCAGTAACTACGAGCAGTACTTC.

This clone was observed a few times. The chain recombines TRBV29-1 with TRBJ2-1; tentatively, D is TRBD2 (6 bases). Looked up from germline, CDR1 is SQVTM and CDR2 is ANQGSEA. This CDR3 is built from 15 residues. Trimming removed 6 bases at V and 6 bases at J, with 21 bases between. CDR3 in DNA: TGCAGCGTCCGTCTCCCCTTGGGACTGTCCAATGAGCAGTTCTTC. Translation gives CSVRLPLGLSNEQFF.

The chain carries TRBV7-9 and TRBJ2-7; 10 nucleotides line up with TRBD2. Germline lookup yields CDR1 SEHNR and CDR2 FQNEAQ (reference sequence). The CDR3 runs to 16 residues. With V trimmed by 5 bases and J by 3 bases, 10 bases remained unmatched. The CDR3 sequence: CASSPTWRTSGYEQYF. The CDR3 DNA reads TGTGCCAGCAGCCCAACCTGGCGGACTAGCGGCTACGAGCAGTACTTC.

The V call is TRBV7-9, the J call TRBJ1-2; D not resolved. Trimming pared 2 bases from V and 5 bases from J, leaving 6 bases between. This CDR3 contains 12 residues. The V gene's germline CDR1 is SEHNR and CDR2 FQNEAQ (reference sequence). CDR3 sequence reads: CASSLNVYGYTF. The CDR3 region has the DNA TGTGCCAGCAGCTTAAACGTGTATGGCTACACCTTC.